The rows below give T cell receptor beta chains drawn from one sample of a study of CD8+ T cells in alopecia areata. Profiled with immunoSEQ multiplex PCR; TCRdb holds only in-frame clones, not every one. The sample consists of about 120,000 clones, about three fifths of them appearing once. The sample was CD8+ T cells sorted from blood, taken at week 4, from a patient treated with tofacitinib. These receptors all come from a human donor with alopecia areata. Each CDR3 is given with its conserved first and last residue. Each record gives: CDR3 DNA, CDR3 protein, J gene, CDR3 length, D gene, V gene, clone size. D genes are given only for firm matches. Part of the rows lack a size; the others show once, few, many or a class for expanded clones.

TGTGCCACCACCCCGGACTATAGCAATCAGCCCCAGCATTTT | CATTPDYSNQPQHF | TRBJ1-5 | 14 | . | TRBV15 | .
TGTGCCTGGGAACCCGATTCCGGGACAGGGAGCAATCAGCCCCAGCATTTT | CAWEPDSGTGSNQPQHF | TRBJ1-5 | 17 | TRBD1 | TRBV30 | few
TGTGCCTGGAGTGTTTGGCAGGGATGGAATGAGCAGTTCTTC | CAWSVWQGWNEQFF | TRBJ2-1 | 14 | . | TRBV30 | .
TGCAGCGTTGAAGGGGACATCCCAGGGCAGTTCTTC | CSVEGDIPGQFF | TRBJ2-1 | 12 | . | TRBV29-1 | .
TGTGCCAGCAGCCCCACCGGCTATGGCTACACCTTC | CASSPTGYGYTF | TRBJ1-2 | 12 | . | TRBV14 | .
TGTGCCAGCAGCGTCGTCGGAGGTGGTGAAAAACTGTTTTTT | CASSVVGGGEKLFF | TRBJ1-4 | 14 | . | TRBV9 | .
TGTGCCAGCAGTTACTATAGCGGGGGGGTGGAGGATACGCAGTATTTT | CASSYYSGGVEDTQYF | TRBJ2-3 | 16 | TRBD2 | TRBV6-5 | .
TGTGCCAGCAGCACAGGGGGGGAATTCCACTTT | CASSTGGEFHF | TRBJ1-1 | 11 | TRBD1 | TRBV27 | .
TGCGCCAGCAGCCAAAATCCGGGACAGGGCTACGAGCAGTACTTC | CASSQNPGQGYEQYF | TRBJ2-7 | 15 | TRBD1 | TRBV4-1 | .
TGTGCCAGCAGCGCAACAGGGAACACTGAAGCTTTCTTT | CASSATGNTEAFF | TRBJ1-1 | 13 | . | TRBV9 | .
TGTGCCAGCAGCCTTTCGAATCAGCCCCAGCATTTT | CASSLSNQPQHF | TRBJ1-5 | 12 | . | TRBV7-9 | .
TGTGCCTGGATGGAGCTAGCGGGGGGGCGGAATGAGCAGTTCTTC | CAWMELAGGRNEQFF | TRBJ2-1 | 15 | TRBD2 | TRBV30 | few
TGTGCCTGGAGTACCCTTAATGAAAAACTGTTTTTT | CAWSTLNEKLFF | TRBJ1-4 | 12 | . | TRBV30 | .
TGTGCCAGCGTCTCGCGAGGGGGCGCCGGCACAGATACGCAGTATTTT | CASVSRGGAGTDTQYF | TRBJ2-3 | 16 | TRBD1 | TRBV13 | .
TGTGCCAGCACGAGCGATCTGGGTCCCTCAGATACGCAGTATTTT | CASTSDLGPSDTQYF | TRBJ2-3 | 15 | . | TRBV6-1 | .
TGTGCCAGTCATCCGGGACAGCTTCAAGAGACCCAGTACTTC | CASHPGQLQETQYF | TRBJ2-5 | 14 | TRBD1 | TRBV2 | .
TGTGCCAGCAGTTACAGTCATTCGAACACTGAAGCTTTCTTT | CASSYSHSNTEAFF | TRBJ1-1 | 14 | . | TRBV6-5 | .
TGCAGCGTTGAAGGGTTTGGCAGAAACTATGGCTACACCTTC | CSVEGFGRNYGYTF | TRBJ1-2 | 14 | . | TRBV29-1 | .
TGTGCCAGCAGTTGGAGGACGGACACTGAAGCTTTCTTT | CASSWRTDTEAFF | TRBJ1-1 | 13 | . | TRBV27 | .
TGCAGCGTTGTAATAGAGAATGAGCAGTTCTTC | CSVVIENEQFF | TRBJ2-1 | 11 | . | TRBV29-1 | few
TGTGCCAGCCCAGGGACGACTCCTTACGAGCAGTACTTC | CASPGTTPYEQYF | TRBJ2-7 | 13 | . | TRBV5-6 | .
TGCAGCGTTGAAGAGGTAGCGGGGATTGCTAGCACAGATACGCAGTATTTT | CSVEEVAGIASTDTQYF | TRBJ2-3 | 17 | TRBD2 | TRBV29-1 | .
TGTGCCAGCAGCTTAGGCCGAGACGTATCCTACGAGCAGTACTTC | CASSLGRDVSYEQYF | TRBJ2-7 | 15 | . | TRBV13 | .
TGTGCCAGCCATCAACGGCCCGGGAGCTCTGGAAACACCATATATTTT | CASHQRPGSSGNTIYF | TRBJ1-3 | 16 | . | TRBV27 | .